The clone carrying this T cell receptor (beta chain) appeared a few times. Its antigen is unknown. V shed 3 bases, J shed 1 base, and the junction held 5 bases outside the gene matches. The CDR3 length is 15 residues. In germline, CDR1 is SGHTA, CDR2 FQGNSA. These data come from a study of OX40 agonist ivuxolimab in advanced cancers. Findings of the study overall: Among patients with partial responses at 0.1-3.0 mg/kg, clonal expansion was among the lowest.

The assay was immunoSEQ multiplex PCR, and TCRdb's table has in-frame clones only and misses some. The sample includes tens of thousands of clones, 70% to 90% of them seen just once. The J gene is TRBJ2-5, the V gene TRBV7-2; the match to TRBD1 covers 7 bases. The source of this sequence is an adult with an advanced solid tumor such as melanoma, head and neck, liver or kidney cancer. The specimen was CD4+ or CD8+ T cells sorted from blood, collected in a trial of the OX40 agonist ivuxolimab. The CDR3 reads CASSLLGGLQETQYF. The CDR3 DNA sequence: TGTGCCAGCAGCTTGTTAGGGGGCCTCCAAGAGACCCAGTACTTC.